Shown below are 10 T cell receptor beta chains from a single sample sequenced in a study of shared clonotypes between healthy human individuals. Positively selected for CCR7, the CD45RO-negative cells used as naive CD8 cells excluded terminally differentiated effector memory CD45RA+ cells. Method: immunoSEQ multiplex PCR; TCRdb's copy keeps in-frame clones and lacks some. Of approximately 2,200,000 clones listed, 85% to 95% are singletons. The specimen was naive CD8+ T cells from PBMCs. The receptor source for this set is a man aged 18 to 29 in good health. Some clones in this sample may be carry-over from other donors' samples.

V usage is TRBV28 and J usage is TRBJ1-2; D call uncertain. CDR1 is MDHEN and CDR2 is SYDVKM in the germline V gene. Between the trimmed V and J ends, which lost 5 bases and 8 bases, there was a span of 15 bases. The CDR3 totals 13 residues. CDR3 bases: TGTGCCAGCAGTCTTTTGGGGTCGAACGGCTACACCTTC. This codes for CASSLLGSNGYTF.

J is TRBJ1-2 and V is TRBV27, with D hard to call. V lost 0 bases and J lost 8, with 16 bases in between. There are 15 residues in the CDR3. Germline CDR1 is MNHEY and CDR2 is SMNVEV (reference sequence). The CDR3 here is CASSLSGTGVEGYTF. The CDR3 DNA follows: TGTGCCAGCAGTTTATCCGGTACTGGGGTAGAGGGCTACACCTTC.

The J gene is TRBJ2-3, the V gene TRBV27; no definite D call. V was shortened by 8 bases and J by 0 bases, with 15 bases between the two germline ends. The CDR3 totals 15 residues. Looked up from germline, CDR1 is MNHEY and CDR2 is SMNVEV (reference sequence). The chain's CDR3 is CASFPSPPSTDTQYF. CDR3 nucleotide sequence: TGTGCCAGCTTCCCGAGCCCACCTAGCACAGATACGCAGTATTTT.

The J gene is TRBJ1-4, the V gene TRBV9; TRBD1 matches at 10 bases. With 3 bases clipped from V and 4 bases from J, the junction kept 6 bases outside the gene matches. The CDR3 has 16 amino acids. CDR1 SGDLS and CDR2 YYNGEE come from the germline V gene. The CDR3 here is CASSGERTGGNEKLFF. CDR3 nucleotides: TGTGCCAGCAGCGGGGAACGGACAGGGGGTAATGAAAAACTGTTTTTT.

The chain is built from TRBV27 and TRBJ1-1; D not resolved. The V and J ends lost 5 bases and 5 bases respectively, with 12 bases between them. The CDR3 contains 13 residues. Germline V gene sequence: CDR1 MNHEY, CDR2 SMNVEV (reference sequence). CDR3 DNA sequence: TGTGCCAGCAGTCGTAGTAGGGTGACTGAAGCTTTCTTT. Translated: CASSRSRVTEAFF.

The chain is built from TRBV6-1 and TRBJ2-3, with no clear D. The germline gives CDR1 MNHNS, CDR2 SASEGT. The CDR3 covers 14 residues. V lost 10 bases to trimming and J lost 2 bases, with 16 bases between them. The CDR3 DNA follows: TGTGCCACAAGCAGAGAGCAGTACACAGATACGCAGTATTTT. Its protein product is CATSREQYTDTQYF.

The chain is built from TRBV19 and TRBJ2-2; D is unclear. CDR1 and CDR2 from the germline V gene are LNHDA and SQIVND (reference sequence). This CDR3 has 13 amino acids. Between the trimmed V and J ends, which lost 3 bases and 6 bases, there was a span of 8 bases. DNA of the CDR3: TGTGCCAGTAGTATCGGAGAGGCCGGGGAGCTGTTTTTT. It translates to CASSIGEAGELFF.

CDR3 in amino acids: CASSGQGTGVSPSSYEQYF. For the CDR3, the DNA is TGTGCCAGCAGCGGCCAGGGGACAGGGGTATCACCAAGCTCCTACGAGCAGTACTTC. The V gene is TRBV21-1, the J gene TRBJ2-7; the table's TRBD1 call for D was not verified on the DNA. TRBV21-1 is a documented pseudogene. The CDR3 contains 19 residues.

The CDR3 coding sequence is TGTGCCAGCAGTGACCATATCGGGACAGGGCTCTCCGGGGAGCTGTTTTTT. Translated, it gives CASSDHIGTGLSGELFF. V usage is TRBV6-1 and J usage is TRBJ2-2; 9 nucleotides line up with TRBD1. CDR3 length equals 17 residues. Germline V CDR1 and CDR2: MNHNS, SASEGT. The J segment lost 6 bases and the V segment lost 3 bases, leaving 11 bases of the junction unmatched.

V gene TRBV6-1 combines with J gene TRBJ2-1; 12 bases are a match to TRBD2. V was clipped by 3 bases and J by 10 bases; unmatched bases: 7. The CDR3 contains 15 residues. In germline, CDR1 is MNHNS, CDR2 SASEGT. CDR3 sequence reads: CASSEAPSGRGEQFF. CDR3 DNA: TGTGCCAGCAGTGAGGCGCCTAGCGGGAGGGGGGAGCAGTTCTTC.